This T cell receptor beta chain was observed in a study of molecular identifiers for immune sequencing clone quantification. CD8+CD4-CCR7+CD45RA+ cells were sorted as naive CD8 T cells. Turning to this clonotype: Antigen specificity is unknown. Possible read error: a much larger clone is one base away.

The germline gives CDR1 SGHTA, CDR2 FQGNSA. CDR3 length: 14 residues. The V and J ends lost 8 bases and 6 bases respectively, with 18 bases between them. General study findings and limits: Detectable among about a million naive cells, according to reports, was Jurkat TCR RNA spiked in from one cell.

TCRdb processed the PCR reads anew with MiXCR; each CDR3 protein has one entry. The data contain about 320,000 distinct CDR3 sequences, 20% to 25% of them singletons. The source is a human donor in good health. Some libraries in this study had Jurkat cell RNA spiked in. The sample comprised naive CD8+ T cells from blood, with Jurkat cell RNA spiked in. Subset described: FACS-sorted CD8+CD4-CCR7+CD45RA+ naive T cells. This rearrangement joins TRBV7-2 to TRBJ2-3, with D possibly matching TRBD1 (5 bases). The CDR3 sequence: CASYAGHVPDTQYF. The DNA of the CDR3 is TGTGCCAGCTACGCAGGGCACGTCCCGGATACGCAGTATTTT.